Described below is a single T cell receptor beta chain sequence and its context. This entry comes from a study of T cell responses to AZD1222 COVID-19 vaccine. The data were produced by immunoSEQ multiplex PCR, yet TCRdb's version contains in-frame clones alone and is incomplete. The table records fewer than 90,000 clones, about nine tenths of them present only once. Trimming cost V 3 bases and J 0 bases, with 10 bases left between them. CDR3 length: 15 residues. Germline V gene data show CDR1 as SEHNR and CDR2 as FQNEAQ (reference sequence). The receptor was isolated from an adult who received the AZD1222 COVID-19 vaccine. The sequencing here drew on peripheral blood, taken 28 days after the second AZD1222 dose. V is TRBV7-9 and J is TRBJ2-3; unclear D gene. The CDR3 bases are TGTGCCAGCAGCTTTTACTCTTCTAGCACAGATACGCAGTATTTT. It yields the protein CASSFYSSSTDTQYF.